This TCR beta chain was captured in a study of T cell responses to AZD1222 COVID-19 vaccine. Study-level results: Seropositive status at baseline applied to only a handful of AZD1222 recipients. After two AZD1222 doses, spike-specific TCR breadth and depth rose versus day 0. Possibly, clonal diversity was underestimated; donors were largely white British and included more females.

As concerns this clone: Its antigen is still unknown.

Clones were read by immunoSEQ multiplex PCR, and TCRdb kept only the in-frame ones, dropping some. The data hold over 130,000 clones, with roughly 90% observed a single time. Germline CDR1 reads MGHDK; CDR2 reads SYGVNS. This CDR3 spans 14 amino acids. V was pared by 4 bases and J by 6 bases, with 14 bases between. This chain joins TRBV25-1 and TRBJ2-3; D unresolved. The input for sequencing was peripheral blood, taken 28 days after the second AZD1222 dose. This receptor was obtained from an adult who received the AZD1222 COVID-19 vaccine. CDR3 DNA: TGTGCCAGCAGTGGTCCTGGACCGCGGGATACGCAGTATTTT. This codes for CASSGPGPRDTQYF.